These 27 T cell receptor beta chains originate from one sample sequenced in a study of CD8 T cells in ankylosing spondylitis. TCRdb reanalysed the 5' RACE reads using MiXCR and keeps one entry per CDR3 protein. The sample has roughly 190,000 distinct CDR3 sequences, around 13% seen once. The sequencing sample was made of blood, either unsorted or a sorted T cell fraction (not recorded which). These receptors all come from a male donor with ankylosing spondylitis or in good health (not recorded which).

This sequence joins TRBV27 and TRBJ1-2; the match to TRBD1 covers 8 bases. After removal of 0 bases from V and 2 bases from J, the junction contained 5 bases not matched to a gene. CDR1 and CDR2 from the germline V gene are MNHEY and SMNVEV (reference sequence). The length of the CDR3 is 16 residues. In nucleotides, the CDR3 is TGTGCCAGCAGTTTATCGGACAGGGTGAAGAACTATGGCTACACCTTC. This codes for CASSLSDRVKNYGYTF.

In this sample, this clonotype turned up a few times. V is TRBV12-3 or TRBV12-4 and J is TRBJ2-1; TRBD2 is a possible D gene (5 bases). The V end lost 7 bases, the J end lost 1 base, and 11 bases lay between the germline ends. This CDR3 has 14 residues. The CDR3 DNA is TGTGCCAGCATGGAGGCCCCTTCCTACAATGAGCAGTTCTTC. This sequence encodes CASMEAPSYNEQFF.

This clonotype came up a few times. CDR3 nucleotides: TGCGCCAGCAGCCAATCCAGGGGCCCTAGCTCGTACTACAATGAGCAGTTCTTC. Protein: CASSQSRGPSSYYNEQFF. The rearrangement joins TRBV5-1 to TRBJ2-1; D may be TRBD1 (6 bases). V was shortened by 4 bases and J by 3 bases, with 23 bases between the two germline ends. This CDR3 comprises 18 residues. In germline, CDR1 is SGHRS, CDR2 YFSETQ.

This clonotype came up a few times. The rearrangement joins TRBV7-9 to TRBJ2-3; 9 bases map to TRBD2. V dropped 4 bases and J dropped 6; count of bases not matched to a gene: 8. The length of the CDR3 is 15 residues. Germline V lookup: CDR1 SEHNR, CDR2 FQNEAQ (reference sequence). In nucleotides, the CDR3 is TGTGCCAGCAGCTATCTAGCGGGGTCTGGGGATACGCAGTATTTT. Translating it yields CASSYLAGSGDTQYF.

The gene calls are TRBV3-1 and TRBJ2-5; 11 positions agree with TRBD2. V lost 1 base and J lost 5; bases outside the gene matches: 9. CDR3 length: 17 residues. CDR1 is LGHDT and CDR2 is YNNKEL in the germline V gene (reference sequence). Here the CDR3 DNA reads TGTGCCAGCAGCCAAGCTCCCACTAGCGGGGGCGTGGAGACCCAGTACTTC. This translates into CASSQAPTSGGVETQYF.

V is TRBV20-1 and J is TRBJ2-1; 7 bases line up with TRBD1. Germline V gives CDR1 DFQATT, CDR2 SNEGSKA (reference sequence). V shed 3 bases and J 3 bases; nucleotides not matched to a gene: 8. The CDR3 sequence is 15 residues long. The CDR3 nucleotides read TGCAGTGCTAGCGGACAGGCCGGAGACTACAATGAGCAGTTCTTC. Translation: CSASGQAGDYNEQFF.

This clonotype has at least ten counts. V gene TRBV21-1 combines with J gene TRBJ2-3; TRBD2 is the table's D call, not checked against the DNA. TRBV21-1 is marked as a pseudogene. The CDR3 totals 19 residues. The CDR3 sequence is CASSKGALEGVVATDTQYF. In DNA, the CDR3 is TGTGCCAGCAGCAAAGGGGCCCTAGAAGGGGTTGTTGCCACAGATACGCAGTATTTT.

The gene calls are TRBV15 and TRBJ2-4; D call uncertain. The CDR3 extends over 16 amino acids. Trimming cost V 0 bases and J 1 base, with 10 bases left between them. Germline loops: CDR1 LNHNV, CDR2 YYDKDF (reference sequence). Written as DNA, the CDR3 is TGTGCCACCAGCAGAGATCTCTCGGGTGCCAAAAACATTCAGTACTTC. It encodes CATSRDLSGAKNIQYF.

The chain employs TRBV4-1 and TRBJ2-7, with 8 bases identical to TRBD2. The CDR3 runs to 15 residues. Germline CDR1 MGHRA, CDR2 YSYEKL. J lost 7 bases, V lost 6 bases, and 14 bases had no gene match. CDR3 sequence (DNA): TGCGCCAGCAGTCCCAGCACCGGGACTAGGGTTGAGCAGTACTTC. This gives the protein CASSPSTGTRVEQYF.

This clonotype was observed at least ten times. The V call is TRBV11-2, the J call TRBJ2-2; D is unclear. Trimming took off 3 bases at V and 11 bases at J, with 7 bases between the two ends. CDR3 size: 11 residues. Germline V CDR1 and CDR2: SGHAT, FQNNGV. Here the CDR3 reads CASSLEPELFF. CDR3 in DNA: TGTGCCAGCAGCTTGGAGCCTGAGCTGTTTTTT.

The chain links TRBV5-1 to TRBJ2-3, with 7 nucleotides matching TRBD2. The trim removed 0 bases at V and 3 bases at J, leaving 13 bases unmatched. The CDR3 consists of 18 residues. From germline, CDR1 is SGHRS and CDR2 YFSETQ. The CDR3 region has the DNA TGCGCCAGCAGCTTGGGGTGGCGCGGGAGCGCGGGGACAGATACGCAGTATTTT. Amino acids: CASSLGWRGSAGTDTQYF.

This clonotype has at least ten counts. V and J are TRBV29-1 and TRBJ2-1; D may correspond to TRBD1 or TRBD2 (7 bases each). The CDR3 loop spans 14 amino acids. Germline CDR1 is SQVTM and CDR2 is ANQGSEA. The germline V and J ends were trimmed by 3 bases and 7 bases, with 16 bases remaining between them. The chain's CDR3 is CSVDGGDRSNEQFF. CDR3 coding DNA: TGCAGCGTTGATGGGGGGGACAGATCGAATGAGCAGTTCTTC.

The rearrangement uses TRBV11-2 and TRBJ2-1, with 7 positions matching TRBD2. J lost 6 bases, V lost 5 bases, and 4 bases had no gene match. From germline, CDR1 is SGHAT and CDR2 FQNNGV. This CDR3 spans 13 amino acids. The chain's CDR3 is CASSAAGFNEQFF. In DNA, the CDR3 is TGTGCCAGCAGCGCAGCGGGATTCAATGAGCAGTTCTTC.

At least ten counts were recorded for this clonotype. The rearrangement links TRBV10-3 to TRBJ2-3; D might be TRBD2 (7 bases). CDR3 length equals 15 residues. Germline lookup yields CDR1 ENHRY and CDR2 SYGVKD. V was clipped by 0 bases and J by 4 bases, with 11 bases between them. The CDR3 DNA follows: TGTGCCATCAGTGAGTCGGAGGGGGGGGCAGATACGCAGTATTTT. This translates into CAISESEGGADTQYF.

This clonotype was picked up many times. V gene TRBV4-1 combines with J gene TRBJ2-7; the D gene is possibly TRBD2 (5 bases). The germline gives CDR1 MGHRA, CDR2 YSYEKL. V lost 4 bases to trimming and J lost 3 bases, with 16 bases between them. This CDR3 is built from 15 residues. The CDR3 DNA reads TGCGCCAGCAGCCGGGCCATGGAACTAGGCTACGAGCAGTACTTC. Translating gives CASSRAMELGYEQYF.

The chain has TRBV7-6 and TRBJ2-7; D call uncertain. Germline V gene lookup returns CDR1 SGHVS and CDR2 FNYEAQ. This CDR3 spans 13 amino acids. Trimming stripped 2 bases from V and 6 bases from J, with 11 bases between. The CDR3 coding sequence is TGTGCCAGCAGCTTATCTCGGGCAGGCGAGCAGTACTTC. Residues: CASSLSRAGEQYF.

This clonotype was counted at least ten times. J is TRBJ2-1 and V is TRBV5-1; D may be TRBD2 (5 bases). V dropped 0 bases and J dropped 9 bases, with 22 bases sitting between them. The CDR3 has 17 residues. Germline values: CDR1 SGHRS, CDR2 YFSETQ. The CDR3 protein is CASSLGILEVYSGEQFF. The CDR3 DNA reads as TGCGCCAGCAGCTTGGGTATTCTAGAGGTTTACAGCGGTGAGCAGTTCTTC.

The table lists this clonotype with a few counts. This chain joins TRBV27 and TRBJ2-7; 8 bases line up with TRBD1. CDR1 is MNHEY, CDR2 SMNVEV, per germline (reference sequence). J was trimmed by 9 bases and V by 5 bases; bases with no gene match: 15. This CDR3 spans 15 amino acids. The DNA of the CDR3 is TGTGCCAGCAGTGCCACGGGACAGGAAAGCGTTGGGCAGTACTTC. It is translated as CASSATGQESVGQYF.

This clonotype was recorded a few times. The chain uses TRBV20-1 and TRBJ1-2; D unclear. CDR3 length: 13 residues. Germline CDR1 DFQATT, CDR2 SNEGSKA (reference sequence). The V gene lost 4 bases and the J gene lost 4 bases, with 13 bases spanning the gap. The CDR3 sequence is CSAKAPSPYGYTF. CDR3 nucleotides: TGCAGTGCTAAGGCCCCATCCCCCTATGGCTACACCTTC.

In its sample, this clonotype was seen a few times. CDR3 sequence: CATSPDRGGGNQPQHF. DNA for the CDR3: TGTGCCACCAGCCCCGACAGGGGAGGAGGCAATCAGCCCCAGCATTTT. The V call is TRBV15, the J call TRBJ1-5; 8 bases fit TRBD1. With 5 bases clipped from V and 2 bases from J, the junction kept 8 bases outside the gene matches. The CDR3 is 16 residues long. Per germline, CDR1 LNHNV and CDR2 YYDKDF (reference sequence).

The chain combines TRBV2 with TRBJ1-2; 9 nucleotides agree with TRBD1. CDR1 and CDR2 (germline): SNHLY, FYNNEI. The CDR3 has 14 amino acids. Trimming took 8 bases from V and 5 from J; bases not matched to a gene: 9. The CDR3: CASRSGQGGYGYTF. CDR3 bases: TGTGCCAGCCGCTCGGGACAGGGCGGATATGGCTACACCTTC.

This clonotype was seen repeatedly, ten times or more. The chain recombines TRBV12-3 or TRBV12-4 with TRBJ1-1, with 7 bases lining up with TRBD1. This CDR3 contains 14 residues. V lost 5 bases, J lost 3 bases, and 6 bases stayed unmatched. CDR3 residues: CASSHDRAYTEAFF. The CDR3 region has the DNA TGTGCCAGCAGTCACGACAGGGCATACACTGAAGCTTTCTTT.

This clonotype was found many times. The chain couples TRBV12-3 or TRBV12-4 to TRBJ1-1; D perhaps matches TRBD1 (5 bases). Trimming removed 3 bases at V and 10 bases at J, with 9 bases between. The CDR3 spans 11 residues. The CDR3 reads CASSFGGIAFF. CDR3 in DNA: TGTGCCAGCAGTTTTGGGGGAATAGCTTTCTTT.

This sequence joins TRBV3-1 and TRBJ2-1, with 7 bases that match TRBD2. The CDR3 extends over 15 amino acids. Germline trimming cut 4 bases from V and 3 bases from J; bases unmatched to any gene: 6. CDR1 and CDR2 from the germline V gene are LGHDT and YNNKEL (reference sequence). CDR3 in DNA: TGTGCCAGCAGCCCAGGAGCGGGGAACTACAATGAGCAGTTCTTC. Translated, it gives CASSPGAGNYNEQFF.

The V call is TRBV12-3 or TRBV12-4, the J call TRBJ1-2; D uncertain. This CDR3 region has 13 residues. Trimming pared 6 bases from V and 8 bases from J, leaving 16 bases between. In DNA, the CDR3 is TGTGCCAGCAGCCCAATTCTCCTGGGCGGCTACACCTTC. Protein: CASSPILLGGYTF.

The gene calls are TRBV29-1 and TRBJ2-7; D is perhaps TRBD1 (6 bases). Deletions cut 4 bases from V and 5 bases from J, with 12 bases between. Germline assignment: CDR1 SQVTM and CDR2 ANQGSEA. This CDR3 has 12 amino acids. Here the CDR3 DNA reads TGCAGCGTTGCGAAACAGGGAGACGAGCAGTACTTC. It yields the protein CSVAKQGDEQYF.

Ten or more counts support this clonotype. The V gene is TRBV12-3 or TRBV12-4, the J gene TRBJ2-7; perhaps TRBD2 as D (6 bases). Trimming pared 3 bases from V and 2 bases from J, leaving 8 bases between. There are 13 residues in the CDR3. The chain's CDR3 is CASSLEGPYEQYF. The DNA for the CDR3 is TGTGCCAGCAGTTTGGAGGGGCCCTACGAGCAGTACTTC.